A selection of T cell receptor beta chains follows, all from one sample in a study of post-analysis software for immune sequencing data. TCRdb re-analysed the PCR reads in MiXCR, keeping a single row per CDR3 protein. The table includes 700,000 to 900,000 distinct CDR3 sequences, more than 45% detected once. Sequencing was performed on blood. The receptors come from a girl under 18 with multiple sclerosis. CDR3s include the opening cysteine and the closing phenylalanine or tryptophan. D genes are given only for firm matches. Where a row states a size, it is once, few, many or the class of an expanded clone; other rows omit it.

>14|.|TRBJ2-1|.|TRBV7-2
TGTGCCAGCAGCCCTTCGCAGGCCTACAATGAGCAGTTCTTC
CASSPSQAYNEQFF
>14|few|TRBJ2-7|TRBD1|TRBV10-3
TGTGCCATCAGTGATTCGCCAGGGGGCCGCGAGCAGTACTTC
CAISDSPGGREQYF
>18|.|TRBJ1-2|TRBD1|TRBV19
TGTGCCAGTAGTATAGGGTGGACAGGGGATCGGGTGGACTATGGCTACACCTTC
CASSIGWTGDRVDYGYTF
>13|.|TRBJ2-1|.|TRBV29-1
TGCAGCGTTGAAGGGCAGGGCCTCTGGGAGCAGTTCTTC
CSVEGQGLWEQFF
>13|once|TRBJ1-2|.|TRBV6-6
TGTGCCAGCAGTTACGATATGAACTATGGCTACACCTTC
CASSYDMNYGYTF
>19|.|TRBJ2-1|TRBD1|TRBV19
TGTGCCAGTAGTATAGATCGGGACAGGTCCGCATCGGAGTACAATGAGCAGTTCTTC
CASSIDRDRSASEYNEQFF
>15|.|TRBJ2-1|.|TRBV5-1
TGCGCCAGCAGGGTCCTGGGAGAACGGGACAATGAGCAGTTCTTC
CASRVLGERDNEQFF
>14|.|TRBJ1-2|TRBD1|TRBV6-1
TGTGCCAGCAGGGACGGGACAGGGGACTATGGCTACACCTTC
CASRDGTGDYGYTF
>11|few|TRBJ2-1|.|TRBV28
TGTGCCAGCAGTGATACCTTTGAGCAGTTCTTC
CASSDTFEQFF
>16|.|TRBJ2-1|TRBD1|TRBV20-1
TGCAGTGGCCGGGACAGAAACAACCACTCCTACAATGAGCAGTTCTTC
CSGRDRNNHSYNEQFF
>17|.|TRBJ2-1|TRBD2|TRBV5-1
TGCGCCAGCAGCCTCGGACTAGCAGCCGCCTCCTACAATGAGCAGTTCTTC
CASSLGLAAASYNEQFF
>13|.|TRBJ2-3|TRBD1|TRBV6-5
TGTGCCAGCGGACAGGGATACACAGATACGCAGTATTTT
CASGQGYTDTQYF
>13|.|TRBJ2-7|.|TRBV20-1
TGCAGTGCTCCAGACACAGGATCCTACGAGCAGTACTTC
CSAPDTGSYEQYF
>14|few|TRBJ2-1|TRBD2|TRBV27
TGTGCCAGCAGTCTAGCGGGAGGGCCGGATGAGCAGTTCTTC
CASSLAGGPDEQFF
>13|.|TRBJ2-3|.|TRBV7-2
TGTGCCAGCAGCTTAGGGGACTTTGATACGCAGTATTTT
CASSLGDFDTQYF
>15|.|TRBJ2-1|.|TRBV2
TGTGCCAGCAGTGAACTAAGCGGTATGCTCAATGAGCAGTTCTTC
CASSELSGMLNEQFF
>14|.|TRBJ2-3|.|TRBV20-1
TGCAGTGCCTCCCAGACGGGAGTGGCAGATACGCAGTATTTT
CSASQTGVADTQYF
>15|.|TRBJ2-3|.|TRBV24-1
TGTGCCACCAGTGACCCTATCGGACCCACAGATACGCAGTATTTT
CATSDPIGPTDTQYF
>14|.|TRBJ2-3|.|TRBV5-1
TGCGCCAACAGCTTGGCGACAGTCACAGATACGCAGTATTTT
CANSLATVTDTQYF
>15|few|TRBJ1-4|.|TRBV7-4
TGTGCCAGCAGCTCGGGGCCTGTCTATAATGAAAAACTGTTTTTT
CASSSGPVYNEKLFF
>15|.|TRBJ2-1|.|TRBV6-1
TGTGCCAGCAGTGAGTTAGCGATTGGGCACAATGAGCAGTTCTTC
CASSELAIGHNEQFF
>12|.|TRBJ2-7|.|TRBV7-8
TGTGCCAGCAGTAAAACCACTTACGAGCAGTACTTC
CASSKTTYEQYF
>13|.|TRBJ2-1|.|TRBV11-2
TGTGCCAGCAGCTTAGTTCCCCGGAATGAGCAGTTCTTC
CASSLVPRNEQFF
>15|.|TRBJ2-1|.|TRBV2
TGTGCCAGCACCCCTGGGGCGCGGCGCTACAATGAGCAGTTCTTC
CASTPGARRYNEQFF
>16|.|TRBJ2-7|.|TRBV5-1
TGCGCTAGCAGCTTGAGCAGGGCGGTCAACTCCTACGAGCAGTACTTC
CASSLSRAVNSYEQYF
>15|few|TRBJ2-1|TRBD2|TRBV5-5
TGTGCCAGCAGCCATGTTCGTCCGGGAGGTAATGAGCAGTTCTTC
CASSHVRPGGNEQFF
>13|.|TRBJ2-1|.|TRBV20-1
TGCAGTGCTAGAGGGGCTAGCCCCAATGAGCAGTTCTTC
CSARGASPNEQFF
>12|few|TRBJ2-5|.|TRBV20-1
TGCAGTGCTAGATGGCTGCAAGAGACCCAGTACTTC
CSARWLQETQYF
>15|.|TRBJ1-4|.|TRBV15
TGTGCCACCAGCAGAGAAGGACCCTTTAATGAAAAACTGTTTTTT
CATSREGPFNEKLFF
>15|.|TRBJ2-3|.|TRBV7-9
TGTGCCAGCAGCTTACTCCAGACAGACACAGATACGCAGTATTTT
CASSLLQTDTDTQYF
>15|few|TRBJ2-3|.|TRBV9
TGTGCCAGCAGCGTAGGGGTAGGGAGCACAGATACGCAGTATTTT
CASSVGVGSTDTQYF
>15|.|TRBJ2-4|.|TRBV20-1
TGCAGTGCTAGGAGTCCAGCGATAGCCAAAAACATTCAGTACTTC
CSARSPAIAKNIQYF
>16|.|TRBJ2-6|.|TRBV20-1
TGCAGTGCTAGGGCCCTACGCAGCTCTGGGGCCAACGTCCTGACTTTC
CSARALRSSGANVLTF
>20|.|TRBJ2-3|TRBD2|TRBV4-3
TGCGCCAGCAGCCAAGATCCTACTAGCGGGAGCCAATCGGTTACAGATACGCAGTATTTT
CASSQDPTSGSQSVTDTQYF
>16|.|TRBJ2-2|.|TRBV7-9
TGTGCCAGCAGCTTAGTTGAGGGAGAACCAGCCGGGGAGCTGTTTTTT
CASSLVEGEPAGELFF
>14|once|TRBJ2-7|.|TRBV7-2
TGTGCCAGCAGCCCCCGACTATTGGATCCCGAGCAGTACTTC
CASSPRLLDPEQYF
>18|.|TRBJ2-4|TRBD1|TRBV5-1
TGCGCCAGCAGCTTGGATGTAGGACAGGGTGGTCCAAGGGACATTCAGTACTTC
CASSLDVGQGGPRDIQYF
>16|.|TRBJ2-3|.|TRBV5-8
TGTGCCAGCAGCTTGAGGTCCGGTCGGCCGGGAGATACGCAGTATTTT
CASSLRSGRPGDTQYF
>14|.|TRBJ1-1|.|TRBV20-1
TGCAGTGCCTCTCCCCCGGGGGTAGACACTGAAGCTTTCTTT
CSASPPGVDTEAFF
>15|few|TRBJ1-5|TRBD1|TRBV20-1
TGCAGTGCTACCCCCCGGACAGGCGACAATCAGCCCCAGCATTTT
CSATPRTGDNQPQHF
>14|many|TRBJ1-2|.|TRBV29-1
TGCAGCGTTGAAGGCGCTGGGGTGCTGGGAGGCTACACCTTC
CSVEGAGVLGGYTF
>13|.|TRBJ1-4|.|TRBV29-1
TGCAGCGTTGAAGATGGCGGAGGGGAAAAACGGTTTTTT
CSVEDGGGEKRFF
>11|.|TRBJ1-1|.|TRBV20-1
TGCAGTGTTAAACAGAACACTGAAGCTTTCTTT
CSVKQNTEAFF
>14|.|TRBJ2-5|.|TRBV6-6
TGTGCCAGTTCCGGGACACTTGGGTGGGAGACCCAGTACTTC
CASSGTLGWETQYF
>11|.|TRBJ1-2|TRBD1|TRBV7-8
TGTGCCAGCCAGGACAGGGTTGGCTACACCTTC
CASQDRVGYTF
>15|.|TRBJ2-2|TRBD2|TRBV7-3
TGTGCCAGCAGCGCATTAGCGGGAGGCCCCGGGGAGCTGTTTTTT
CASSALAGGPGELFF
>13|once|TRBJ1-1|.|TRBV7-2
TGTGCCAGCAGCCCAAGGGAGGGGCTTGGGGCTTTCTTT
CASSPREGLGAFF
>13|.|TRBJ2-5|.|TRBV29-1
TGCAGCGTTGAAGATTGGACAGAAGAGACCCAGTACTTC
CSVEDWTEETQYF
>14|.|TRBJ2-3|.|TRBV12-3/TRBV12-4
TGTGCCAGCAGCCCCGCAGGAAGGACAGATACGCAGTATTTT
CASSPAGRTDTQYF
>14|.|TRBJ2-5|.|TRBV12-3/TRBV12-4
TGTGCCAGCAGTCCCGACAGGTTTGAGGAGACCCAGTACTTC
CASSPDRFEETQYF
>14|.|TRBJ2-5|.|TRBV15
TGTGCCACCAGCAGGGGGACAATGAAGGAGACCCAGTACTTC
CATSRGTMKETQYF
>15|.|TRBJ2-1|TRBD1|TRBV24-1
TGTGCCACCAGGTCGGACAGGGAATTTTACAATGAGCAGTTCTTC
CATRSDREFYNEQFF
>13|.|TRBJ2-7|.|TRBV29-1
TGCAGCGTTGTTTGGACGGATCACTACGAGCAGTACTTC
CSVVWTDHYEQYF
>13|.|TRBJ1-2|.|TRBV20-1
TGCAGTGCTAGAGATCCTTGGAACTATGGCTACACCTTC
CSARDPWNYGYTF
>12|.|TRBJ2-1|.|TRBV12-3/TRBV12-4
TGTGCCAGCAGAACGGGTTGGAGTGAGCAGTTCTTC
CASRTGWSEQFF